A selection of T cell receptor beta chains follows, all from one sample in a study of CD4+ T cells in melanoma. The protocol was immunoSEQ multiplex PCR, while the TCRdb copy is restricted to in-frame clones and leaves out a portion. The sample yields 50,000 to 60,000 clones, roughly three quarters seen once. Specimen: tumor tissue. The origin of the receptors is a human donor with melanoma. CDR3s leave out the opening cysteine and the closing phenylalanine or tryptophan.

TRBJ2-7 TRBV7-2 12 ASSFMARSYEQY
TRBJ1-4 TRBV30 11 AWTRATNEKLF
TRBJ1-3 TRBV7-2 13 ASSGGTVAGNTIY
TRBJ1-5 TRBV7-2 13 ASSLGTGSNQPQH
TRBJ2-1 TRBV9 13 ASSFGVGPYNEQF
TRBJ2-7 TRBV14 12 ASSAQSWGYEQY
TRBJ1-2 TRBV5-4 14 ASSSRQGWSPSLYT
TRBJ2-3 TRBV9 13 ASSRGASGGDTQY
TRBJ2-1 TRBV19 12 ASSTDGGLYEQF
TRBJ1-4 TRBV9 12 ASSARPTNEKLF
TRBJ2-1 TRBV5-1 11 ASRGDRVYEQF
TRBJ1-1 TRBV19 12 ASSIQGGNTEAF
TRBJ2-3 TRBV4-1 13 ASSQESASTDTQY
TRBJ2-7 TRBV6-5 11 ASSYSLAREQY
TRBJ2-5 TRBV9 12 ASSVGQGRETQY
TRBJ1-5 TRBV6-1 9 ATGQAQPQH
TRBJ2-2 TRBV29-1 8 SALAGELF
TRBJ2-7 TRBV6-1 10 ASKTIRDRGH
TRBJ2-7 TRBV2 13 ASSYTGTGYYEQY
TRBJ2-1 TRBV30 11 AWSLGRNNEQF
TRBJ2-2 TRBV27 13 ASSSELHRAGELF
TRBJ1-3 TRBV7-2 16 ASSYIRAGGRSGNTIY
TRBJ2-3 TRBV6-6 13 ASSYRDLGTDTQY
TRBJ1-1 TRBV7-9 11 ASSLQLNTEAF
TRBJ1-6 TRBV19 12 ASRGGPPWSPLH
TRBJ1-4 TRBV27 11 ASRGQNNEKLF
TRBJ2-2 TRBV7-9 13 ASSVGVDSTGELF
TRBJ1-2 TRBV29-1 12 SVDLRDGTYGYT
TRBJ2-7 TRBV7-9 11 ASSRTGVGEQY
TRBJ2-3 TRBV5-1 13 ASSSGTDRSDTQY
TRBJ1-2 TRBV27 9 ASGRGNGYT
TRBJ2-5 TRBV2 12 ASRVGRIEETQY
TRBJ2-3 TRBV5-1 16 ASSLEGAAGDRADTQY
TRBJ1-2 TRBV6-5 14 ASSYSWTGANYGYT
TRBJ1-5 TRBV28 14 ASSLSQGGVRQPQH
TRBJ2-2 TRBV19 15 ASSIYAQSRNTGELF
TRBJ2-7 TRBV6-5 13 ASGRPRWDSYEQY
TRBJ1-2 TRBV28 13 ASSSPGLTRYGYT
TRBJ1-6 TRBV13 13 ASSPRGSYNSPLH
TRBJ2-6 TRBV18 17 ASSPQSAGTLTGANVLT
TRBJ2-1 TRBV7-2 16 ASSLGPTSGDDYNEQF
TRBJ2-1 TRBV7-8 13 ASSLTHGQYNEQF
TRBJ1-3 TRBV5-4 14 ASSLAGASSGNTIY
TRBJ2-2 TRBV4-1 16 ASSQEGGTSGYTGELF